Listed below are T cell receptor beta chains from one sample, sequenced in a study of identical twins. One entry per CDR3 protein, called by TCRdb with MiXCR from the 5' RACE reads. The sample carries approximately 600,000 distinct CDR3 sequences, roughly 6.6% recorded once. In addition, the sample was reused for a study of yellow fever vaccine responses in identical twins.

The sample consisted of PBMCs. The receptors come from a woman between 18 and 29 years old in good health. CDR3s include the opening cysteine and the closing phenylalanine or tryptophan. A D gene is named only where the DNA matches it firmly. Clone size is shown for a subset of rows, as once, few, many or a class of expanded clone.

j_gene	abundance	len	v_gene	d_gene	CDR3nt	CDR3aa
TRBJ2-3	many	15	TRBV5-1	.	TGCGCCAGCAGCCCCGAGCGGGCCAGGCCAGATACGCAGTATTTT	CASSPERARPDTQYF
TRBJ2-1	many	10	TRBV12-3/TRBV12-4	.	TGTGCCAGCAGTTTAAATGAGCAGTTCTTC	CASSLNEQFF
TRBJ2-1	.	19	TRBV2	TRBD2	TGTGCCAGCAGTGAGAAACTAGCGGGAGGGCCTCGCTTATACAATGAGCAGTTCTTC	CASSEKLAGGPRLYNEQFF
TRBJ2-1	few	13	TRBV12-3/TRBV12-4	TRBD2	TGTGCCAGCAGGGATGGCACTAGCGGGAGGGAGTTCTTC	CASRDGTSGREFF
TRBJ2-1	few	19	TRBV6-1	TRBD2	TGTGCCAGCCGAGTAGGGTCCCAGGTAGCGGGGGCAGCCTACAATGAGCAGTTCTTC	CASRVGSQVAGAAYNEQFF
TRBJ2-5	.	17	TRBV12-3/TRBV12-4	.	TGTGCCAGCAGTTTAGCGGGCGGGGGCGATGTCGGCGAGACCCAGTACTTC	CASSLAGGGDVGETQYF
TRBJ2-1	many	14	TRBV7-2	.	TGTGCCAGCAGCCTAAAATGGGCCGGGACTGAGCAGTTCTTC	CASSLKWAGTEQFF
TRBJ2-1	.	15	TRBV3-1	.	TGTGCCAGCAGCCACACCGGGACTTCCTACAATGAGCAGTTCTTC	CASSHTGTSYNEQFF
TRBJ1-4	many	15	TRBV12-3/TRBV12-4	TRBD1	TGTGCCAGCAGAGACCGGGACAGGGGTTTGGAAAAACTGTTTTTT	CASRDRDRGLEKLFF
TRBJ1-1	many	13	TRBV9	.	TGTGCCAGCAGCCCCCTGTGGGGGACTGAAGCTTTCTTT	CASSPLWGTEAFF
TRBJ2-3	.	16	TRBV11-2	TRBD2	TGTGCCAGCAGCTTAGAGGGGGGGACTAGCACAGATACGCAGTATTTT	CASSLEGGTSTDTQYF
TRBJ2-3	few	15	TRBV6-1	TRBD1	TGTGCCAGCAAGATTGACAGGGTTAGCACAGATACGCAGTATTTT	CASKIDRVSTDTQYF
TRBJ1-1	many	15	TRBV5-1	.	TGCGCCAGCAGCTTGGAAACAGGAGTGAACACTGAAGCTTTCTTT	CASSLETGVNTEAFF
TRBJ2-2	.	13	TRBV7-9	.	TGTGCCAGCAGCTACACACCCACCGGGGAGCTGTTTTTT	CASSYTPTGELFF
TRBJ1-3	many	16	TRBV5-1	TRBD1	TGCGCCAGCAGCTCGGGACAGGGGGCTTCGGGAAACACCATATATTTT	CASSSGQGASGNTIYF
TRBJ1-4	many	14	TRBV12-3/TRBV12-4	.	TGTGCCAGCAGTCAAGGTACAACTAATGAAAAACTGTTTTTT	CASSQGTTNEKLFF
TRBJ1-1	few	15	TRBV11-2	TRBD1	TGTGCCAGCAGCTTAGCTGCAGGGGGCATCGGTGAAGCTTTCTTT	CASSLAAGGIGEAFF
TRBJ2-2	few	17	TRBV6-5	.	.	CASSYYSPPQGRGAVFF
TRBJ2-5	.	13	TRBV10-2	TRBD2	TGCGCCAGCAGCGAACTAGCGAGAGAGACCCAGTACTTC	CASSELARETQYF
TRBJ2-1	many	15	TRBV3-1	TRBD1	TGTGCCAGCAGCCCCCGGACAGGGATGGGGAATGAGCAGTTCTTC	CASSPRTGMGNEQFF
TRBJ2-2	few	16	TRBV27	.	TGTGCCAGCAGCCCACAGGGATCGGGAACTACCGGGGAGCTGTTTTTT	CASSPQGSGTTGELFF
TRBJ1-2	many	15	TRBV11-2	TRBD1	TGTGCCAGCAAAGGTCTGATGACAGGGGACTATGGCTACACCTTC	CASKGLMTGDYGYTF
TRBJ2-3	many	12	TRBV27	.	TGTGCCAGCAGTTTACCCCCAGACCGGCTGTATTTT	CASSLPPDRLYF
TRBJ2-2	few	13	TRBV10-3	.	TGTGCCATCAGGGAAGGACAGCCCGGGGAGCTGTTTTTT	CAIREGQPGELFF
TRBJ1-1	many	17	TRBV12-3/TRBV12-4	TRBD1	TGTGCCAGCAGTTTAAGGGGACCCGGGACAGGGGACACTGAAGCTTTCTTT	CASSLRGPGTGDTEAFF
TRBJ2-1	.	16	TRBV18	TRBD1	TGTGCCAGCTCATTCAGACAGGGGCCATCCTACAATGAGCAGTTCTTC	CASSFRQGPSYNEQFF
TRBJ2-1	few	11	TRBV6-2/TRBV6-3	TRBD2	TGTGCCAGCAGTTACTCGGGGGGGGAGTTCTTC	CASSYSGGEFF
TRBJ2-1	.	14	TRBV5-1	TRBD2	TGCGCCAGCAGCTCGGGAGGACTAGAGGATGAGCAGTTCTTC	CASSSGGLEDEQFF
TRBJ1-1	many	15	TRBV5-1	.	TGCGCCAGCAGCTTGGAGGCGGGCCGGGGCACTGAAGCTTTCTTT	CASSLEAGRGTEAFF
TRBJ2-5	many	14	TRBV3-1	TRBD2	TGTGCCAGCAGTCCAGCGGGAGTAATAAAGACCCAGTACTTC	CASSPAGVIKTQYF
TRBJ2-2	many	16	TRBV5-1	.	TGCGCCAGCAGCGGGAATTCCGGGAAGACCACCGGGGAGCTGTTTTTT	CASSGNSGKTTGELFF
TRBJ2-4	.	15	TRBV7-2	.	TGTGCCAGCAGCAATGCGAGGGTAGCCAAAAACATTCAGTACTTC	CASSNARVAKNIQYF
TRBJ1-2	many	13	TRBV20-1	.	TGCAGTGCTAGCGACGGGGTTCCCTATGGCTACACCTTC	CSASDGVPYGYTF
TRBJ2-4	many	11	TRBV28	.	TGTGCCAGCAGGACAAGAAACATTCAGTACTTC	CASRTRNIQYF
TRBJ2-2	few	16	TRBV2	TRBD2	TGTGCCAGCAGTGGCGCGGGAGGCGTATCCACCGGGGAGCTGTTTTTT	CASSGAGGVSTGELFF
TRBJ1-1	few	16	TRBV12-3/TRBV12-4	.	TGTGCCAGCAGTTTATCACGGGGGGCCGGTAACACTGAAGCTTTCTTT	CASSLSRGAGNTEAFF
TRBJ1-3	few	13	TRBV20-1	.	TGCAGTGCTGCGTGGGGGGCTGGAAACACCATATATTTT	CSAAWGAGNTIYF
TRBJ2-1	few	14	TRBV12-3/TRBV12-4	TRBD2	TGTGCCAGCACCTCGGCGGGAGGGTACAATGAGCAGTTCTTC	CASTSAGGYNEQFF
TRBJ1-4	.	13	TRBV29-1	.	TGCAGCGTTAGGACAGCAACTAATGAAAAACTGTTTTTT	CSVRTATNEKLFF
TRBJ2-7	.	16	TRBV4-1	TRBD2	TGCGCCAGCAGCCTTGGGAGGGACGGTCGGCCCTACGAGCAGTACTTC	CASSLGRDGRPYEQYF
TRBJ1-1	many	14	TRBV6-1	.	TGTGCCAGCAGGCCCGGGACTCAGGGGACTGAAGCTTTCTTT	CASRPGTQGTEAFF
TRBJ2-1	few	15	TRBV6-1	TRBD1	TGTGCCAGCACCAACAGGGGGACCCGGGGCAATGAGCAGTTCTTC	CASTNRGTRGNEQFF
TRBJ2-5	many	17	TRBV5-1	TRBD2	TGCGCCAGCAGCTCCCAGGGGCTAGCGGGGCCCCAAGAGACCCAGTACTTC	CASSSQGLAGPQETQYF
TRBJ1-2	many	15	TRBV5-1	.	TGCGCCAGCAGCTTGCAGCTGCAGGATGTCGATGGCTACACCTTC	CASSLQLQDVDGYTF
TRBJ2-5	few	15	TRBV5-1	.	TGCGCCAGCAGCTTGGTCTCCGGGCAGGGGGAGACCCAGTACTTC	CASSLVSGQGETQYF
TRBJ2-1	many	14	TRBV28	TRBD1	TGTGCCAGCAGTCGGAGCCACAGGGGAGATGAGCAGTTCTTC	CASSRSHRGDEQFF
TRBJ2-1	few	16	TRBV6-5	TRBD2	TGTGCCAGCAGTTATAGGGCTAGCGGGAGGGGTGATGAGCAGTTCTTC	CASSYRASGRGDEQFF
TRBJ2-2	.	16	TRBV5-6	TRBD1	TGTGCCAGCAGCTTGGGGGACAGGGGTCACACCGGGGAGCTGTTTTTT	CASSLGDRGHTGELFF
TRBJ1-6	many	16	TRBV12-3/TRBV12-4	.	TGTGCCAGCAGTTTAGGAAGGGGAAGGGAAAATTCACCCCTCCACTTT	CASSLGRGRENSPLHF
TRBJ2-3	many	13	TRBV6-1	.	TGTGCCAGCACTACGGGAGTCGCAGATACGCAGTATTTT	CASTTGVADTQYF
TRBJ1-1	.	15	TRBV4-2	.	TGTGCCAGCAGCCAAGATGGGATCTCGGAACAGCGGGCTTTCTTT	CASSQDGISEQRAFF
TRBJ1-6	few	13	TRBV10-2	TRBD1	TGCGCCAGCGGGGACAGCTATAATTCACCCCTCCACTTT	CASGDSYNSPLHF
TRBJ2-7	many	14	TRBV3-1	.	TGTGCCAGCAGCCACGGGACGCCGGACTACGAGCAGTACTTC	CASSHGTPDYEQYF
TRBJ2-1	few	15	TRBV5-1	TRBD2	TGCGCCAGCAGCATAAGCGGGAGTGCCTACAATGAGCAGTTCTTC	CASSISGSAYNEQFF
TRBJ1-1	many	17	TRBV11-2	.	TGTGCCAGCAGCAAGGGTACAGGGTTTTCAAAAAACACTGAAGCTTTCTTT	CASSKGTGFSKNTEAFF
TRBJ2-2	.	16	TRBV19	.	TGTGCCAGTAGTACCCAGATCGAGGTTATCACCGGGGAGCTGTTTTTT	CASSTQIEVITGELFF
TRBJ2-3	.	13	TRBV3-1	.	TGTGCCAGCAGCCCGCGCTCCGCAGATACGCAGTATTTT	CASSPRSADTQYF
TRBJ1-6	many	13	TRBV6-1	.	TGTGCCAGCGGAAAAGGGTATAATTCACCCCTCCACTTT	CASGKGYNSPLHF
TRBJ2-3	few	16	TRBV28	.	TGTGCCAGCAGTTACCTCAGGGAATTGGGCACAGATACGCAGTATTTT	CASSYLRELGTDTQYF
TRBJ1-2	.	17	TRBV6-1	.	TGTGCCAGCAGTGAAAACGATTGGGATCCGGCGGTCCATGGCTACACCTTC	CASSENDWDPAVHGYTF